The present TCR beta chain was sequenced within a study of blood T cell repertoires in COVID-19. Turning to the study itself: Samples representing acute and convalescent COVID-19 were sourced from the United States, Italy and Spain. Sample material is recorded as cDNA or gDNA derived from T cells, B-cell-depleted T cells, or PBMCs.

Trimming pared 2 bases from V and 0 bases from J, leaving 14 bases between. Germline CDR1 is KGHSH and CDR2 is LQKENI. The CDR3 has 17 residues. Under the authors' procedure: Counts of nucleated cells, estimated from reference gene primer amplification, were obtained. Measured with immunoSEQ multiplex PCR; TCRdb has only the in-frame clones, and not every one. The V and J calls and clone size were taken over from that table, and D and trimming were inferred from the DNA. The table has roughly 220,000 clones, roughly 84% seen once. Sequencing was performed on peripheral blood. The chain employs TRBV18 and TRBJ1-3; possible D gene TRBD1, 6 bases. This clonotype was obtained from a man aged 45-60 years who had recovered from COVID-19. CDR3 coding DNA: TGTGCCAGCTCACCAGTTTCGCAGGGGTTCTCTGGAAACACCATATATTTT. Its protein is CASSPVSQGFSGNTIYF.